This T cell receptor (beta chain) was documented in a study of cytomegalovirus exposure and HLA in healthy donors. Study results and limitations: According to an earlier analysis, most TCR beta V segments yielded productive rearrangements about 90% or about 30% of the time. Reportedly, diagnosis of cytomegalovirus status by the classifier showed high specificity and sensitivity. Analysis performed later found around 15,000 TCR beta sequences associated with HLA alleles at 0.05 false discovery rate.

PCR primers comprised 60 Vbeta and 13 Jbeta primers. TCRdb keeps only in-frame clones here, not all; method: immunoSEQ multiplex PCR. The sample carries about 87,000 clones, 79% recorded once. On this clone itself: Its antigen is currently unknown.

Germline CDR1 is MNHNS and CDR2 is SASEGT. Trimming shortened V by 3 bases and J by 2 bases, and 10 bases separated the two germline ends. The CDR3 totals 14 residues. The chain joins TRBV6-1 to TRBJ1-2, with D unresolved. Material: PBMCs. This TCR came from a woman in her thirties or forties in good health and CMV-seronegative. CDR3 bases: TGTGCCAGCAGTGAGTTTCAGATGAACTATGGCTACACCTTC. This sequence encodes CASSEFQMNYGYTF.